The T cell receptor (beta chain) under discussion was sequenced for a study of OX40 agonist ivuxolimab in advanced cancers. Across the study: The patients received agonistic anti-OX40 (CD134) antibody ivuxolimab. Past anti-PD-1, anti-PD-L1 or anti-CTLA-4 therapy was accepted, and approximately 40% had received some. Whole-study results and caveats: Expanded clones were, on average, more numerous among CD8+ T cells than CD4+.

Systemic immunosuppression or autoimmune disease history was grounds to exclude patients. The table came from immunoSEQ multiplex PCR; TCRdb's copy has only in-frame clones and leaves some out. The sample carries around 53,000 clones, more than 70% recorded once. Germline values: CDR1 WNHNN, CDR2 SYGVQD (reference sequence). The CDR3 covers 17 residues. Trimming shortened V by 3 bases and J by 0 bases, and 15 bases separated the two germline ends. To note about this clone: The antigen is unknown.

This chain connects TRBV10-1 to TRBJ1-5; D is undetermined. The clonotype originates from an adult with an advanced solid tumor such as melanoma, head and neck, liver or kidney cancer. This sample comprised CD4+ or CD8+ T cells sorted from blood, obtained in a trial of the OX40 agonist ivuxolimab. The CDR3 sequence is CASSEVRAPYSNQPQHF. The CDR3 region has the DNA TGCGCCAGCAGTGAAGTACGGGCACCTTATAGCAATCAGCCCCAGCATTTT.